This entry describes one TCR beta chain. Which antigen it targets is not known. Base qualities are not recorded, but no much larger clone differs from it by a single base. This record belongs to a study of blood T cell repertoires in COVID-19 (dated by TCRdb to about 2020). Regarding the research as a whole: Samples from collaborators originated in the United States, Italy and Spain and spanned both the acute and convalescent phases of COVID-19. The material from the prospective study consisted of cDNA or gDNA derived from T cells, B-cell-depleted T cells, or PBMCs. The dataset comprised deeply sampled blood TCRbeta repertoires from subjects exposed to, actively infected with, or recovered from COVID-19. A freely available public database, intended as a resource for researchers studying the immune response to SARS-CoV-2, is where the repertoires were released. Samples were obtained from the ongoing ImmuneRACE study (first 160 participants) and from over 1,000 subjects provided by 6 global collaborators. Nearly every sample came with metadata listing a de-identified subject ID, COVID-19 status, age in years and sex. Where HLA class I and class II types were available, the types were taken from metadata supplied by the sample provider, not from assay-based typing.

General findings and caveats noted by the study authors: The quantity of clinical and demographic metadata differed by source and by participant and was supplied without curation.

Each collaborating institution followed its own protocols to collect whole blood in K2EDTA tubes. For TCRbeta analysis, collaborators shipped samples as frozen whole blood, isolated PBMCs, or DNA extracted from either of those sample types. The immunoSEQ Assay, a bias-controlled multiplex PCR, was used to amplify TCRbeta CDR3 regions from genomic DNA. On the study's bioinformatics: The number of nucleated cells in each sample was estimated from the amplification of reference gene primers within the assay. To quantify the absolute abundance of each unique TCRbeta CDR3 rearrangement, sequence reads were collapsed and filtered. For each sample, productive Simpson clonality was calculated by taking the square root of Simpson's diversity index across productive rearrangements. The table comes from immuneACCESS by way of TCRdb, which keeps in-frame sequences with V and J called. Part of the clones is missing from these tables; in studies checked, under half for an unresolved V gene and the rest for unknown reasons. From that table come the V and J calls and clone size; the DNA was used to work out D and trimming. Present in this sample are about 40,000 clones, approximately 88% of which were seen just once. The top ten hold around 15% of the sample.

CDR1 and CDR2 are drawn from the germline V gene (reference sequence): GTSNPN, SVGIG. V loses 2 bases of germline sequence and J loses 1 base, and the interval between the two ends is 11 bases. The CDR3 contains 14 residues, cysteine and phenylalanine counted. The retained sequence is limited to the CDR3, 42 bases, with the frame set at the first base. The chain employs TRBV30 and TRBJ1-1, with no D gene named confidently. The clonotype comes from a man aged 50-60 years with active or convalescent COVID-19. The sequenced sample consisted of peripheral blood. The DNA sequence is as follows: TGTGCCTGGAGTAAGTTCGGAGGGAACACTGAAGCTTTCTTT. Translated, this gives CAWSKFGGNTEAFF.